This TCR beta chain was observed in a study of cytomegalovirus exposure and HLA in healthy donors (dated by TCRdb to about 2017). Describing the broader study: According to an earlier analysis of 450 to 650 of the donors, about 179 million T cells yielded 95 million to 140 million unique TCR beta sequences and approximately 300 Gb of sequence data. Of the roughly 400 genotyped donors, 65% to 90% fell in the genetic ancestry cluster associated with self-reported Caucasian donors. Alongside the repertoire data, information on donor age, sex, ethnicity and CMV serostatus was compiled. Typing coverage varied by locus: about 629-630 donors for A, B, C, DRB1 and DQB1; roughly 510 for DQA1; over 600 for DPA1; more than 450 for DPB1. Among around 400 genotyped donors of the cohort, an average of approximately 200,000 unique TCR beta nucleotide sequences was sequenced per donor, of which about 18% were non-productive. High-throughput TCR immunosequencing, statistical association of individual TCRs with disease status, and machine learning were combined to predict cytomegalovirus infection status. HLA typing covered class I and class II loci at four-digit resolution. Genome-wide SNP genotypes for about 60% of the 666 donors were used in a later genetic analysis, which treated that subset as a discovery cohort. To decide whether each TCR beta V gene segment behaved as functional or pseudogenic, an earlier analysis of approximately 600 of the donors relied on high-throughput TCR beta sequencing. Along with the approximately 650-subject first cohort, a separate validation cohort of around 110 different subjects was used. Around 300 gigabases of sequencing data and 78 million or so unique TCR sequences were included in an early release covering over 600 HLA-typed donors. All discovery cohort repertoires had been generated on a single sequencing platform. Roughly five DR-DQ haplotypes were treated as single units for association and clustering because of strong linkage in the cohort. Using immunosequencing, the study profiled T cell repertoires from around 670 subjects and related those repertoires to cytomegalovirus serostatus. The later analysis used no new phenotypic data to find candidate immune exposures, relying instead on TCR beta sequences and their occurrence across donors. The study aimed to test whether cataloging public T cell receptors could reveal signatures of past pathogen exposure. A later analysis re-examined previously published TCR beta repertoires from about 670 donors and added high-resolution HLA genotyping to investigate patterns of TCR occurrence.

The library was obtained by the immunoSEQ multiplex PCR assay. For the multiplex PCR, a mixture combining 60 forward primers for TCR Vbeta segments and 13 reverse primers for TCR Jbeta segments was used. The CDR3 region of rearranged TCR beta genes was amplified from genomic DNA with a multiplex PCR assay. Amplified TCR beta libraries were sequenced as 87-base-pair reads on the Illumina HiSeq System. As for the original processing: Across the roughly 600 repertoires, a later analysis counted 80 million or so unique TCR beta chains, roughly 11 million of which were shared by at least two donors. A nearest-neighbor algorithm error-corrected the raw reads and collapsed the reads into unique sequences, merging closely related sequences to remove PCR and sequencing errors. To assign V, D and J gene segments, CDR3 sequences were aligned to IMGT reference sequences. Each retained sequence needed at least a six-nucleotide match to both a V gene segment and a J gene segment. Rearrangements were classified as productive when the CDR3 lacked stop codons and remained in frame with V and J, and all other rearrangements were classified as non-productive. CDR3 was defined by IMGT convention, running from the second conserved V-encoded cysteine to the conserved J-encoded phenylalanine. In an earlier analysis of 550 to 650 of the donors, sequences lacking an unambiguous match to a single V gene segment were excluded. An earlier analysis of some 500 of the donors classified V segments as functional when productive rearrangements were above 56.7% and as segregating when the standard deviation between donors was above 5%. A statistical classification framework was built to diagnose cytomegalovirus status from the catalog of TCR beta chain sequences. In a later analysis, TCR nucleotide sequences were compared against IMGT/GENE-DB human TR gene sequences so that V and J genes could be assigned. Using the TCRdist pipeline, a later analysis assigned CDR3 sequences along with most-parsimonious VDJ recombination scenarios. A later analysis defined each TCR beta chain by its CDR3 amino acid sequence plus V-gene family, and excluded reads lacking a unique V-gene family. In a later analysis, 550 to 650 highly shared, low-generation-probability nucleotide sequences were removed to address suspected cross-contamination and a sequencing artifact. A later analysis calculated a clonal expansion index for each public chain from normalized within-repertoire ranks of inferred template counts. In a later analysis, generation probabilities were computed using a VDJ recombination model fitted to out-of-frame rearrangements, and the results were checked against IGoR. In a later analysis, TCR-TCR, TCR-HLA and TCR-CMV co-occurrence was scored with hypergeometric tests, and a repertoire-size bias correction was applied to TCR pairs. In a later analysis, false discovery rates were estimated by permuting HLA or CMV assignments 20 times. In a later analysis, co-occurring TCRs were grouped with DBSCAN, and TCRdist sequence similarity was added when clustering was performed within HLA-allele-positive subsets. Repertoires with fewer than 30,000 or more than 120,000 public chains were left out of co-occurrence clustering, as were five repertoires with anomalous nucleotide sharing. The table was pulled from immuneACCESS by TCRdb, which kept in-frame rearrangements only. Such tables lose some clones; where checked, under half of the loss comes from unresolved V genes, and the rest has no known cause. D and trimming were read from the DNA, whereas the V and J calls and clone size are those reported in that table. This sample's table has entries for 40,000 to 65,000 clones. The top ten clones comprise roughly 27% of the sample.

To note about this clone: Its antigen target is currently unknown.

Points the paper makes about the study in general: The sequencing pipeline was judged likely to have produced a cluster of highly shared sequence variants as a technical artifact. In a later genetic analysis, a missense DCLRE1C variant was associated with V-gene and J-gene trimming of TCR beta chains, and the association was replicated in an independent cohort. Seventeen rarely observed V segments, including chromosome 9 orphons, were excluded from the earlier analysis of a few hundred of the donors because counts were too low. A further reported finding was that TCR beta sequences accurately predicted the HLA-A and HLA-B alleles for most subjects in the first cohort. Only TCR beta chains were sequenced in this cohort, and the absence of alpha or paired-chain data limited detectable features. For the cohort, immune exposure information was limited to CMV serostatus. Because HLA typing was missing for some donors at each locus, association tests included only the typed subset. According to a later analysis, parvovirus B19, influenza, CMV and Epstein-Barr virus appeared linked to several top co-occurrence clusters. Most TCR sequences were seen in very few donors, while some public TCRs were found in many individuals. Correlated functional status among segregating V segments might reflect linkage disequilibrium, but an unknown experimental factor could not be ruled out. Presence/absence analyses assumed roughly uniform sequencing depth across donors, an assumption that may not hold. Compared with the roughly 600-donor mean, donors in an Asian-associated ancestry cluster had fewer N-insertions in productive TCRs, according to a later genetic analysis. Cytomegalovirus status was reported to be diagnosed by the classifier with high specificity and sensitivity in both the original and validation cohorts. A later analysis found that most CMV-associated TCR beta chains appeared HLA-restricted, with HLA associations seemingly driven largely by CMV exposure. An earlier analysis of around 540 of the donors showed that most TCR beta V segments appeared in productive rearrangements either about 87% or about 30% of the time, which broadly matched IMGT annotations. At a false discovery rate of 0.05, a later analysis linked 16,000 or so TCR beta sequences to specific HLA alleles. When HLA alleles, especially DR and DQ, strongly co-occurred, TCR associations were difficult to assign to individual alleles. It was suggested by the authors that the approach could potentially be generalized to other disease states and immunological phenotypes. In vitro tests confirmed that a few of the cytomegalovirus-associated TCR beta chains recognize cytomegalovirus antigens. In a later analysis, HLA-associated TCR beta chains were found to be more clonally expanded and to have lower generation probabilities than equally common non-associated chains. According to a later analysis, TCR association rates differed among HLA loci, with DRB1 alleles showing the most associated TCRs and HLA-C alleles showing the fewest. The study listed approximately 160 TCR beta chains as associated with cytomegalovirus.

The cohort consisted of approximately 690 healthy bone marrow donors. At the time of sampling, every cohort member was nominally healthy, though immune exposures that went unrecorded were likely present. The donor tested CMV seropositive, placing the donor among the approximately 290 seropositive members of the cohort. Each donor provided a peripheral blood sample, and peripheral blood mononuclear cells were used for TCR beta sequencing. Genomic DNA was extracted from the blood cell samples with the Qiagen DNeasy Blood Extraction Kit. The material sequenced was PBMCs. This sequence was found in a man aged 35-49 years in good health and CMV-seropositive.

The bases are TGTGCCAGTAGTTTGGCGGCGGGGCTGGGCGAGCAGTACTTC. Its amino acids are CASSLAAGLGEQYF. The rearrangement combines TRBV19 with TRBJ2-5; TRBD2 is perhaps the D gene, given 6 matching bases. The last part of the DNA fits TRBJ2-7 better; the J call may be wrong. CDR1 and CDR2 were assigned from the germline V gene (reference sequence) as LNHDA and SQIVND. Spanning cysteine to phenylalanine, the CDR3 consists of 14 amino acids. Only the CDR3 DNA is retained, 42 bases long and in frame from the first base.